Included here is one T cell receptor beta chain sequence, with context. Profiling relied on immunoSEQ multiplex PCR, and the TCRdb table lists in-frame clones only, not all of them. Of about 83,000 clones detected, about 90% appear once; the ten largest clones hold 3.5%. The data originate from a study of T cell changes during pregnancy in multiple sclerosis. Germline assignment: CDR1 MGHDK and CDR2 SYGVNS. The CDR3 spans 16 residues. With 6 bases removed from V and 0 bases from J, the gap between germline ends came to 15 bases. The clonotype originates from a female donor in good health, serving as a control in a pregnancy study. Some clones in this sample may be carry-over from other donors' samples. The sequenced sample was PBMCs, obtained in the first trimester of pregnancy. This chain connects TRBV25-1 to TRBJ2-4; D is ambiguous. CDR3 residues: CASRKLPSLAKNIQYF. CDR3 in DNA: TGTGCCAGCAGGAAACTTCCTTCTCTAGCCAAAAACATTCAGTACTTC.